This T cell receptor beta chain was recovered during a study of shared clonotypes between healthy human individuals. This CDR3 comprises 12 residues. CDR1 and CDR2 from the germline V gene are KGHSH and LQKENI. V shed 5 bases, J shed 8 bases, and the junction held 2 bases outside the gene matches. A deep-level run was used for the assay. Clones were sequenced by immunoSEQ multiplex PCR, and TCRdb holds only the in-frame ones, with some missing. The sample shows about 1.5 million clones, roughly 96% of them seen only once. This clone was seen just once. The antigen remains unidentified. Study-wide points: Incompleteness in sorted-subset sequencing, despite large depth, was shown by rarefaction. The study found about 5% of naive CD4 clonotypes shared across a few donors. Only blood samples were collected, and tissue repertoires likely differ.

The rearrangement links TRBV18 to TRBJ2-1; 8 nucleotides agree with TRBD1. Sequencing used naive CD4+ T cells sorted from blood. Subset given: CD45RA+ positively selected. The clonotype comes from a man aged 30-40 years in good health. DNA for the CDR3: TGTGCCAGCTCATCGACAGGGGATGAGCAGTTCTTC. This sequence encodes CASSSTGDEQFF.